This T cell receptor (beta chain) was profiled in a study of regulatory T cells in long-lasting Graves disease (dated by TCRdb to the early 2020s). Regarding the research as a whole: Persistent Graves' disease was defined as antithyroid drug treatment for over 5 years with persistently positive TSH receptor autoantibodies. The study took place in China and was registered as a clinical trial. A total of approximately 35 samples underwent TCR sequencing: about 13 from persistent and approximately 20 from newly diagnosed Graves' disease patients. On average, persistent Graves' disease patients in the clinical cohort had been on antithyroid drugs for about 10.3 years. Patients with persistent Graves' disease were compared with patients with newly diagnosed Graves' disease using TCR sequencing and RNA sequencing of peripheral blood. What the authors observed across the whole study: TRBV28, TRBJ1-2 and TRBJ2-5 were preferentially used in persistent disease, while TRBV20-1 and TRBJ2-1 were favored in newly diagnosed disease. Patients with persistent disease shared more public clonotypes (around 3,000) than newly diagnosed patients did (around 980). Sequencing and analysis were restricted to the TCR beta chain. Compared with newly diagnosed patients, patients with persistent Graves' disease had lower TCR Shannon entropy and fewer highly expanded clones, which suggests clonal expansion. The authors noted that the small sample size was a limitation that may lower accuracy. Only peripheral blood was studied, because thyroid tissue, the primary lesion, was inaccessible.

Libraries were made using multiplex PCR. Sequencing was carried out with an Illumina HiSeq 4000. TCR beta libraries were built with iRepertoire HTBI primers and Arm-PCR amplification of CDR3 regions. PCR products were gel purified before sequencing. Turning to the authors' computational methods: Across samples, 60 to 75 TRBV and 15 or so TRBJ segments were identified and used for gene usage analysis of CDR3 amino acid clonotypes. COPE and FqMerger were used to merge the filtered high-quality paired reads into contigs. BLAST was used to align contigs to IMGT TRBV, TRBD and TRBJ reference genes, and CDR3 was defined according to IMGT. Any clonotype with a frequency above 0.1% was counted as a highly expanded clone. Shannon entropy was used to measure repertoire diversity, and the Gini coefficient was used to measure V-J evenness. Public clonotypes were defined as clonotypes shared by more than one individual. Through fastp at Q25 and MiXCR, TCRdb rebuilt clones from the public reads, retaining in-frame beta chains. Entries that share a CDR3 protein sequence are merged under the most common genes and DNA. The V and J calls were not made by the authors but by TCRdb's processing. For this sample there are under 500,000 distinct CDR3 sequences; less than 25% appear just once. The ten biggest clones cover 7% to 9.5% of the sample.

Details on this clonotype: Its antigen specificity is not known. Base qualities are not at hand, and no much larger clone is one base apart.

The time point label of this sample denotes: persistent/refractory GD, antithyroid drugs over 5 years with positive TRAb. For both TCR sequencing and RNA sequencing, RNA was extracted from PBMCs using TRIzol. The diagnosis of Graves' disease was made according to American Thyroid Association guidelines. The patients came from an endocrinology department in Xi'an, China. Each patient gave 8.5 to 9.5 milliliters of peripheral blood, collected in an EDTA anticoagulant tube. Ficoll Paque Plus density gradient separation was used to isolate PBMCs, and no further T cell sorting was done. An Agilent 2100 Bioanalyzer and agarose gel were used to check RNA quality, and a NanoDrop 2000 was used to measure RNA concentration. Looking up the germline V gene yields CDR1 KGHDR and CDR2 SFDVKD. Deletion took 4 bases off V and 0 bases off J, with a span of 6 bases between the germline ends. From the cysteine through the phenylalanine, the CDR3 covers 14 amino acids. CDR3 DNA only is kept here, 42 bases in frame from base 1.

The clonotype comes from a female donor with Graves disease. The sample consisted of peripheral blood mononuclear cells (PBMCs), taken when the disease was refractory, from a patient treated with antithyroid drugs. The chain employs TRBV24-1 and TRBJ2-1, with the identity of the D gene unclear. The encoded CDR3 is CATSEHSSYNEQFF. The DNA sequence follows: TGTGCCACCAGTGAGCACAGCTCCTACAATGAGCAGTTCTTC.